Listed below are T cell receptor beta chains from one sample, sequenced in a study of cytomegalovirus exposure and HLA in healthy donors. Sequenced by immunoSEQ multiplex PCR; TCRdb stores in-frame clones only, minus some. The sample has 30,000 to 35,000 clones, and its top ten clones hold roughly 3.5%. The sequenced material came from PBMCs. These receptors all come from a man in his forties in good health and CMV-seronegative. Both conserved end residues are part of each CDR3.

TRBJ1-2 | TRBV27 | CASSGTGVNGYTF
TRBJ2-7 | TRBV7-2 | CASSFLAGGAYEQYF
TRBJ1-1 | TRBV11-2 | CASSFNRVGTEAFF
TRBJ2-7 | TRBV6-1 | CASALGDLEQYF
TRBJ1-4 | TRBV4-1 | CASSLMNSASNEKLFF
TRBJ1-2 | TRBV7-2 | CASSLDSEGGYGYTF
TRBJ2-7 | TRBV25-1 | CASSETGRGSYEQYF
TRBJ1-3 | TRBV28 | CASSLQALISGNTIYF
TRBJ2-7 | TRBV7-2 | CASTLGGGPYEQYF
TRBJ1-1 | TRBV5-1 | CASSLGSLNTEAFF
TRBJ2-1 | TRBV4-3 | CASSQDLTSGRPPYNEQFF
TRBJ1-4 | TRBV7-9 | CASSPRVNRLFF
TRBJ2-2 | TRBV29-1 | CSVEAPWTSGRDRTGELFF
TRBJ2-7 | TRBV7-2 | CASSLARTGGREQYF
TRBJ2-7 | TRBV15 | CATSRVQGTSSYEQYF
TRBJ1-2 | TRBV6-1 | CASSDAQTAPYGYTF
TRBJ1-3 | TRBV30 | CASGQTFSGNTIYF
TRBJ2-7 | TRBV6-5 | CASSYLGGASEQYF
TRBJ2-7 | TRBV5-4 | CASSSSSGSPYEQYF
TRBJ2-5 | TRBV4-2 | CASSQGGVGETQYF
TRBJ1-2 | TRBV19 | CASKGWQGAHGYTF
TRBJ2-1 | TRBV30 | CGLWVAGGLHNEQFF
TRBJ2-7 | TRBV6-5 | CASTKGSGTYEQYF
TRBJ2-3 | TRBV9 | CASSVAGLVDTDTQYF
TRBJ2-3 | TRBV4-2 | CASSPGTDTQYF
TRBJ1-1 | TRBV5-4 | CASSSPSGGNTEAFF
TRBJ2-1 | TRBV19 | CASGPSGTSGVYEQFF
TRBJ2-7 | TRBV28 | CASSFPGQGPYEQYF
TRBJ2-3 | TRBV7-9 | CASSSSWTGIPDTQYF
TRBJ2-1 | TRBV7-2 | CASSQQGLAAYNEQFF
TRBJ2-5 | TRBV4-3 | CASSQDRGTSGSGETQYF
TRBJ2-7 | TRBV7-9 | CASSSAGPAYEQYF
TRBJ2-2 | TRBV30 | CAWSDWGLNTGELFF
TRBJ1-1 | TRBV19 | CASSIGSGQGAFF
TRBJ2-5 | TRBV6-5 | CASSYSSGSGAETQYF
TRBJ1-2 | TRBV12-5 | CASGTGMWDYGYTF
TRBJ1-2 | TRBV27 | CASSLDRRHYTF
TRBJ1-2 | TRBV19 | CASSSPRGQGIGYTF
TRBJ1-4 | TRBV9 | CASSVGQGRIEKLFF
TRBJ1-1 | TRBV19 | CASSLREAFF
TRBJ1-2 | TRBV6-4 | CASSPELGVVYGYTF
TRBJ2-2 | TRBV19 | CASHWGDAGELFF
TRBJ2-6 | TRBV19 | CASSIGTGDFSGANVLTF